The rows below give T cell receptor beta chains drawn from one sample of a study of cytomegalovirus exposure and HLA in healthy donors. TCRdb keeps only in-frame clones here, not all; method: immunoSEQ multiplex PCR. This sample has 170,000 or so clones; around 80% occur once, and the top ten carry 1.4% to 1.5%. The specimen was PBMCs. All receptors come from a woman younger than 45 in good health and CMV-seropositive. Each CDR3 is given with its conserved first and last residue. A D gene is named only where the DNA matches it firmly. Clone size, where shown, is once, few, many, or a class for clones that have expanded.

abundance: .; d_gene: .; j_gene: TRBJ2-5; v_gene: TRBV5-1; CDR3nt: TGCGCCAGCAGCTTAAGGACAGAAATCTTCCAAGAGACCCAGTACTTC; CDR3aa: CASSLRTEIFQETQYF
abundance: .; d_gene: TRBD1; j_gene: TRBJ1-1; v_gene: TRBV6-6; CDR3nt: TGTGCCAGCAGTTCCACAGGGGTTATGGGCACTGAAGCTTTCTTT; CDR3aa: CASSSTGVMGTEAFF
abundance: once; d_gene: .; j_gene: TRBJ1-4; v_gene: TRBV5-4; CDR3nt: TGTGCCAGCAGCTCCGGGGGGGCTCGTAATGAAAAACTGTTTTTT; CDR3aa: CASSSGGARNEKLFF
abundance: .; d_gene: .; j_gene: TRBJ2-2; v_gene: TRBV7-9; CDR3nt: TGTGCCAGCAGCGCGGGGTTGAACACCGGGGAGCTGTTTTTT; CDR3aa: CASSAGLNTGELFF
abundance: .; d_gene: TRBD2; j_gene: TRBJ2-7; v_gene: TRBV11-1; CDR3nt: TGTGCCAGCAGCTGGGGGACTAGCGGGAGCTACGAGCAGTACTTC; CDR3aa: CASSWGTSGSYEQYF
abundance: .; d_gene: TRBD1; j_gene: TRBJ2-7; v_gene: TRBV28; CDR3nt: TGTGCCAGCACCGCCTGGGACAGGGGCTTGTACGAGCAGTACTTC; CDR3aa: CASTAWDRGLYEQYF
abundance: .; d_gene: .; j_gene: TRBJ1-1; v_gene: TRBV5-1; CDR3nt: TGCGCCAGCAGCCTACGACAGAACCCGAACACTGAAGCTTTCTTT; CDR3aa: CASSLRQNPNTEAFF
abundance: few; d_gene: TRBD1; j_gene: TRBJ1-4; v_gene: TRBV6-6; CDR3nt: TGTGCCAGCAGTTTCAGTCCGGGACAGGGTAATGAAAAACTGTTTTTT; CDR3aa: CASSFSPGQGNEKLFF
abundance: .; d_gene: TRBD2; j_gene: TRBJ2-7; v_gene: TRBV7-9; CDR3nt: TGTGCCAGCAGCTCGACTAGCGGGGTCCCCTACGAGCAGTACTTC; CDR3aa: CASSSTSGVPYEQYF
abundance: .; d_gene: .; j_gene: TRBJ2-1; v_gene: TRBV6-6; CDR3nt: TGTGCCAGCAGTTACTCGGCAGGGGCCGGGAATGAGCAGTTCTTC; CDR3aa: CASSYSAGAGNEQFF
abundance: .; d_gene: TRBD2; j_gene: TRBJ2-7; v_gene: TRBV5-6; CDR3nt: TGTGCCAGCAGCTTGAAGGGACTAGAATCGTACGAGCAGTACTTC; CDR3aa: CASSLKGLESYEQYF
abundance: .; d_gene: .; j_gene: TRBJ1-4; v_gene: TRBV7-9; CDR3nt: TGTGCCAGCAGCTCATACAGGCCCCTACCAGGTGAAAAACTGTTTTTT; CDR3aa: CASSSYRPLPGEKLFF
abundance: .; d_gene: TRBD2; j_gene: TRBJ2-1; v_gene: TRBV5-8; CDR3nt: TGTGCCAGCAGCTTCGGGACTAGCAGATACAATGAGCAGTTCTTC; CDR3aa: CASSFGTSRYNEQFF
abundance: once; d_gene: .; j_gene: TRBJ1-1; v_gene: TRBV14; CDR3nt: TGTGCCAGCAGCAAAGGTAGTCACAGGGAAGCTTTCTTT; CDR3aa: CASSKGSHREAFF
abundance: .; d_gene: .; j_gene: TRBJ1-5; v_gene: TRBV6-1; CDR3nt: TGTGCCAGCGGTACAGAGAGCAATCAGCCCCAGCATTTT; CDR3aa: CASGTESNQPQHF
abundance: .; d_gene: TRBD1; j_gene: TRBJ1-2; v_gene: TRBV6-5; CDR3nt: TGTGCCAGCAGAAGGGACAGGGAATCCCATGGCTACACCTTC; CDR3aa: CASRRDRESHGYTF
abundance: few; d_gene: TRBD1; j_gene: TRBJ2-7; v_gene: TRBV12-5; CDR3nt: TGTGCTAGTGGTTTGGGCGGACAGGGAGGACGGCAGTACTTC; CDR3aa: CASGLGGQGGRQYF
abundance: .; d_gene: .; j_gene: TRBJ2-3; v_gene: TRBV6-6; CDR3nt: TGTGCCAGCAGAGATACTGACAGGCCCACTACAGATACGCAGTATTTT; CDR3aa: CASRDTDRPTTDTQYF
abundance: once; d_gene: .; j_gene: TRBJ2-3; v_gene: TRBV11-3; CDR3nt: TGTGCCAGCAGCTTAGACCCGCAGATCACAGATACGCAGTATTTT; CDR3aa: CASSLDPQITDTQYF
abundance: .; d_gene: .; j_gene: TRBJ2-7; v_gene: TRBV7-6; CDR3nt: TGTGCCAGCAGCTTAGACAGCGGACCCTACGAGCAGTACTTC; CDR3aa: CASSLDSGPYEQYF
abundance: .; d_gene: TRBD2; j_gene: TRBJ2-1; v_gene: TRBV4-2; CDR3nt: TGTGCCAGCAGCCAAGATCTAACTAGCGAGTACAATGAGCAGTTCTTC; CDR3aa: CASSQDLTSEYNEQFF
abundance: few; d_gene: .; j_gene: TRBJ2-2; v_gene: TRBV5-1; CDR3nt: TGCGCCAGCAGCTTGGGTCCCGCGGGGAACACCGGGGAGCTGTTTTTT; CDR3aa: CASSLGPAGNTGELFF
abundance: .; d_gene: TRBD2; j_gene: TRBJ2-7; v_gene: TRBV5-1; CDR3nt: TGCGCCAGCAGCTTTGGGGAGGGCCCCTACGAGCAGTACTTC; CDR3aa: CASSFGEGPYEQYF
abundance: .; d_gene: TRBD1; j_gene: TRBJ2-5; v_gene: TRBV30; CDR3nt: TGTGCCTGGAGTGTACTTTCCGCCGGGACAGGGTCCGGCCAGTACTTC; CDR3aa: CAWSVLSAGTGSGQYF
abundance: .; d_gene: TRBD2; j_gene: TRBJ2-7; v_gene: TRBV6-1; CDR3nt: TGTGCCGGGGCTAGCGGGAGCTACGAGCAGTACTTC; CDR3aa: CAGASGSYEQYF
abundance: .; d_gene: .; j_gene: TRBJ1-1; v_gene: TRBV6-4; CDR3nt: TGTGCCAGCAGTGGGGGAGGGCCGAACACTGAAGCTTTCTTT; CDR3aa: CASSGGGPNTEAFF
abundance: .; d_gene: TRBD1; j_gene: TRBJ1-5; v_gene: TRBV15; CDR3nt: TGTGCCACCAGCAGACCCACAGGGGTAAGGAATCAGCCCCAGCATTTT; CDR3aa: CATSRPTGVRNQPQHF
abundance: .; d_gene: TRBD2; j_gene: TRBJ2-5; v_gene: TRBV6-5; CDR3nt: TGTGCCAGCAGTCTAGCGGGAGACTGGAAGACCCAGTACTTC; CDR3aa: CASSLAGDWKTQYF
abundance: once; d_gene: .; j_gene: TRBJ2-1; v_gene: TRBV27; CDR3nt: TGTGCCAGCAGGGCACGCCTCTTCTACAATGAGCAGTTCTTC; CDR3aa: CASRARLFYNEQFF
abundance: few; d_gene: .; j_gene: TRBJ1-5; v_gene: TRBV27; CDR3nt: TGTGCCAGCAGTTTATCGGGCGGGTTAGGGAATCAGCCCCAGCATTTT; CDR3aa: CASSLSGGLGNQPQHF
abundance: .; d_gene: .; j_gene: TRBJ2-7; v_gene: TRBV15; CDR3nt: TGTGCCACCAGCAGAGATCGAGGGAACTACGAGCAGTACTTC; CDR3aa: CATSRDRGNYEQYF
abundance: .; d_gene: .; j_gene: TRBJ1-4; v_gene: TRBV18; CDR3nt: TGTGCCAGCTCACCAAGGGGGATCCAGGAAAAACTGTTTTTT; CDR3aa: CASSPRGIQEKLFF
abundance: .; d_gene: TRBD2; j_gene: TRBJ2-7; v_gene: TRBV30; CDR3nt: TGTGCCTGGACTTTTGGCGGGAGTAGGGAGCAGTACTTC; CDR3aa: CAWTFGGSREQYF
abundance: .; d_gene: .; j_gene: TRBJ1-5; v_gene: TRBV7-2; CDR3nt: TGTGCCAGCAGCGAAGGGGTCAATCAGCCCCAGCATTTT; CDR3aa: CASSEGVNQPQHF
abundance: .; d_gene: TRBD2; j_gene: TRBJ2-3; v_gene: TRBV28; CDR3nt: TGTGCCAGCGGGGGGCGACTAGCGGGGATCACAGATACGCAGTATTTT; CDR3aa: CASGGRLAGITDTQYF
abundance: .; d_gene: .; j_gene: TRBJ2-3; v_gene: TRBV18; CDR3nt: TGTGCCAGCTCACCAGGAGACCCCGGGGATACGCAGTATTTT; CDR3aa: CASSPGDPGDTQYF
abundance: .; d_gene: .; j_gene: TRBJ2-1; v_gene: TRBV29-1; CDR3nt: TGCAGCGTTGAGGCTAGATACAATGAGCAGTTCTTC; CDR3aa: CSVEARYNEQFF
abundance: once; d_gene: .; j_gene: TRBJ1-5; v_gene: TRBV11-2; CDR3nt: TGTGCCAGCAGCTCCTCAAGGGGTCAGCCCCAGCATTTT; CDR3aa: CASSSSRGQPQHF
abundance: once; d_gene: TRBD1; j_gene: TRBJ2-1; v_gene: TRBV29-1; CDR3nt: TGCAGCGTCCGAGGGGGCAGGTTAGGCAATGAGCAGTTCTTC; CDR3aa: CSVRGGRLGNEQFF
abundance: .; d_gene: .; j_gene: TRBJ1-1; v_gene: TRBV30; CDR3nt: TGTGCCTGGAGAGCCGGGACACCGAACACTGAAGCTTTCTTT; CDR3aa: CAWRAGTPNTEAFF
abundance: .; d_gene: .; j_gene: TRBJ1-4; v_gene: TRBV5-4; CDR3nt: TGTGCCAGCAGCATGGACAGTGAGAATGAAAAACTGTTTTTT; CDR3aa: CASSMDSENEKLFF
abundance: .; d_gene: .; j_gene: TRBJ1-2; v_gene: TRBV14; CDR3nt: TGTGCCAGCAGCCTGTTCCGGGACACCAACTATGGCTACACCTTC; CDR3aa: CASSLFRDTNYGYTF
abundance: few; d_gene: .; j_gene: TRBJ1-4; v_gene: TRBV5-5; CDR3nt: TGTGCCAGCAGCTTGGGGGCCAGCCCAACTAATGAAAAACTGTTTTTT; CDR3aa: CASSLGASPTNEKLFF
abundance: .; d_gene: .; j_gene: TRBJ2-1; v_gene: TRBV7-9; CDR3nt: TGTGCCAGCAGCTTAGGGGCAGCATTCGTGCAGTTCTTC; CDR3aa: CASSLGAAFVQFF
abundance: .; d_gene: .; j_gene: TRBJ2-7; v_gene: TRBV6-5; CDR3nt: TGTGCCAGCCAGGGGTTAGCCTACGAGCAGTACTTC; CDR3aa: CASQGLAYEQYF
abundance: .; d_gene: TRBD2; j_gene: TRBJ2-7; v_gene: TRBV5-1; CDR3nt: TGCGCCAGCAGCTTACTAGCGGGAGTTACCGACGAGCAGTACTTC; CDR3aa: CASSLLAGVTDEQYF
abundance: once; d_gene: TRBD1; j_gene: TRBJ1-2; v_gene: TRBV7-9; CDR3nt: TGTGCCAGCAGCTTATTAGGGACAGCGTATGGCTACACCTTC; CDR3aa: CASSLLGTAYGYTF
abundance: .; d_gene: .; j_gene: TRBJ2-3; v_gene: TRBV7-2; CDR3nt: TGTGCCAGCAGCGCCGGGAGAACGAGGCCAGATACGCAGTATTTT; CDR3aa: CASSAGRTRPDTQYF
abundance: .; d_gene: .; j_gene: TRBJ2-7; v_gene: TRBV27; CDR3nt: TGTGCCAGCAGTTTAGGGGGAGGTAACTACGAGCAGTACTTC; CDR3aa: CASSLGGGNYEQYF
abundance: .; d_gene: TRBD1; j_gene: TRBJ2-7; v_gene: TRBV28; CDR3nt: TGTGCCAGCAGCTACCCGGGACAGGGTTTCCACGAGCAGTACTTC; CDR3aa: CASSYPGQGFHEQYF